The 25 T cell receptor beta chains below all came from one sample that was sequenced in a study of blood T cells in healthy people across ages (dated by TCRdb to 2015 to 2017). Library creation used 5' RACE. Sequenced using an Illumina HiSeq 2500. A second PCR of roughly 7 to 12 cycles was run with a J-beta primer mix and a sample-barcoded 5' primer. TCRdb took the public reads, trimmed them with fastp at Q25, ran MiXCR for clone calling and kept in-frame beta chains. All rows with the same CDR3 protein become a single entry with the most common DNA and genes. A total of approximately 1.5 million distinct CDR3 sequences appear in this sample, approximately 43% of them only once. About 4% of the sample goes to the ten largest clones. The sequencing input was blood. These receptors originate from a woman in her late teens or twenties in good health.

This sequence joins TRBV6-5 and TRBJ1-1; 7 bases align to TRBD1. This CDR3 has 17 amino acids. CDR1 MNHEY and CDR2 SVGAGI come from the germline V gene. V lost 2 bases to trimming and J lost 4 bases; unmatched junction nucleotides: 13. CDR3 in DNA: TGTGCCAGCAGTTACAGTTGGGGCGAGGGGGCGATCACTGAAGCTTTCTTT. Its translation is CASSYSWGEGAITEAFF.

The chain uses TRBV12-3 or TRBV12-4 and TRBJ1-2; 7 bases align to TRBD1. The CDR3 sequence is 15 residues long. J gave up 7 bases and V 6 bases, and 14 bases lay outside the gene matches. CDR3 loop: CASRYSGTESGGYTF. The CDR3 DNA reads TGTGCCAGCAGGTATTCCGGGACAGAGTCCGGTGGCTACACCTTC.

The V gene is TRBV29-1, the J gene TRBJ2-3, with TRBD2 as a possible D gene (6 bases). Germline V gene data show CDR1 as SQVTM and CDR2 as ANQGSEA. Deletions cut 4 bases from V and 6 bases from J, with 8 bases between. The CDR3 length is 11 residues. The CDR3 sequence: CSVVSGDTQYF. DNA of the CDR3: TGCAGCGTTGTAAGCGGGGATACGCAGTATTTT.

The chain employs TRBV10-3 and TRBJ2-5; 9 bases are shared with TRBD1. Per the germline V gene, CDR1 is ENHRY and CDR2 is SYGVKD. The CDR3 covers 15 residues. The V and J ends lost 3 bases and 7 bases, in that order; junction bases with no gene match: 9. The CDR3 spells CAISDRDREKRTQYF. The CDR3 region has the DNA TGTGCCATCAGTGACCGGGACAGGGAAAAAAGGACCCAGTACTTC.

This chain links TRBV7-9 with TRBJ1-2, with D possibly matching TRBD1 (6 bases). CDR1 and CDR2 (germline): SEHNR, FQNEAQ (reference sequence). This CDR3 region has 15 residues. Deletions cut 5 bases from V and 7 bases from J, with 20 bases between. CDR3 amino acids: CASSANRAPFPGYTF. For the CDR3, the DNA is TGTGCCAGCAGCGCTAACAGGGCCCCCTTTCCTGGCTACACCTTC. The whole variable domain, filled in from reference TRBV7-9 and TRBJ1-2, reads DTGVSQNPRHKITKRGQNVTFRCDPISEHNRLYWYRQTLGQGPEFLTYFQNEAQLEKSRLLSDRFSAERPKGSFSTLEIQRTEQGDSAMYLCASSANRAPFPGYTFGSGTRLTVV.

Details on this clonotype: With a much larger clone just one base away, this may be a read error. The chain recombines TRBV28 with TRBJ2-5; TRBD2 agrees at 12 bases. The CDR3 runs to 15 residues. Germline V gene lookup returns CDR1 MDHEN and CDR2 SYDVKM. J was trimmed by 11 bases and V by 5 bases; bases with no gene match: 12. The CDR3 nucleotides read TGTGCCAGCAGTCTAGCGGGAGGGCCGGTTCCCAAGCAGTACTTC. It codes for CASSLAGGPVPKQYF.

The DNA of the CDR3 is TGCAGTGCACAACGACTAGCGGGAGGTTCTAGCTCCTACGAGCAGTACTTC. As protein: CSAQRLAGGSSSYEQYF. J is TRBJ2-7 and V is TRBV20-1, with TRBD2 matching 13 bases. V gave up 6 bases and J gave up 0 bases; unmatched junction bases: 11. The germline V gene has CDR1 DFQATT and CDR2 SNEGSKA (reference sequence). This CDR3 comprises 17 residues.

Notes on this clonotype: Its ends do not fully match the called genes, so a read error is possible. CDR3 residues: CASGLAPGSTDTQYF. The CDR3 DNA reads as TGTGCTAGTGGTTTGGCCCCAGGCAGCACGGATACGCAGTATTTT. The genes are TRBV12-5 and TRBJ2-3; D is unclear. Per germline, CDR1 LGHNT and CDR2 FRNRAP. This CDR3 comprises 15 residues.

The table lists this clonotype with a few counts. V is TRBV19 and J is TRBJ2-3; D may correspond to TRBD1 or TRBD2 (6 bases each). The CDR3 is 14 amino acids. V dropped 4 bases and J dropped 6 bases, with 14 bases sitting between them. Germline loops: CDR1 LNHDA, CDR2 SQIVND (reference sequence). The CDR3 region is CASSTGLGGDTQYF. CDR3 bases: TGTGCCAGTAGTACTGGTTTAGGGGGGGATACGCAGTATTTT.

Only one count was recorded for this clonotype. CDR3 nucleotide sequence: TGCAGTGCCACCTCTGGGTCCCTAAATTCACCCCTCCACTTT. Residues: CSATSGSLNSPLHF. The rearrangement uses TRBV20-1 and TRBJ1-6, with D hard to call. CDR1 and CDR2 (germline): DFQATT, SNEGSKA (reference sequence). CDR3 length: 14 amino acids. V was shortened by 6 bases and J by 7 bases, with 16 bases between the two germline ends.

The chain has TRBV27 and TRBJ2-2; TRBD1 aligns across 8 bases. With V trimmed by 6 bases and J by 6 bases, 6 bases remained unmatched. The CDR3 has 14 residues. Germline values: CDR1 MNHEY, CDR2 SMNVEV (reference sequence). CDR3 coding DNA: TGTGCCAGCAGCCCACAGGGGGATGCCGGGGAGCTGTTTTTT. Its translation: CASSPQGDAGELFF.

The genes are TRBV5-1 and TRBJ2-3, with D tentatively TRBD2 (5 bases). This CDR3 region has 14 residues. V was shortened by 3 bases and J by 5 bases, with 13 bases between the two germline ends. Germline CDR1 SGHRS, CDR2 YFSETQ. The CDR3: CASSSQLGRDTQYF. The CDR3 DNA is TGCGCCAGCAGCTCCCAACTAGGTCGAGATACGCAGTATTTT.

To note about this clonotype: A junction end diverges from the germline sequence, so it may reflect a read error. This chain joins TRBV28 and TRBJ1-1; maybe TRBD1 (5 bases). This CDR3 has 13 amino acids. The germline CDR1 and CDR2 sequences are MDHEN and SYDVKM. CDR3 sequence reads: CAGSTTGPSGAFF. DNA of the CDR3: TGTGCCGGCAGTACAACAGGACCCTCGGGAGCTTTCTTT.

The V call is TRBV3-1, the J call TRBJ2-4, with 11 bases identical to TRBD2. The J call may be wrong; the DNA end is better matched by TRBJ2-7. Germline values: CDR1 LGHDT, CDR2 YNNKEL (reference sequence). The CDR3 is made up of 16 amino acids. CDR3 sequence (DNA): TGTGCCAGCAGCAATCTAGCGGGGGGTAACGCCTACGAGCAGTACTTC. It specifies CASSNLAGGNAYEQYF.

The V gene is TRBV11-2, the J gene TRBJ2-7; 9 nucleotides agree with TRBD2. The CDR3 totals 15 residues. Germline-derived CDR1 and CDR2 are SGHAT and FQNNGV. J was trimmed by 1 base and V by 5 bases; bases with no gene match: 6. The CDR3 protein is CASSGTSGPSYEQYF. The CDR3 DNA sequence: TGTGCCAGCAGCGGAACTAGCGGGCCTTCCTACGAGCAGTACTTC.

The chain recombines TRBV4-3 with TRBJ2-7, with D perhaps TRBD1 or TRBD2 (5 bases each). The germline CDR1 and CDR2 sequences are LGHNA and YSLEER. V dropped 1 base and J dropped 2 bases, with 12 bases sitting between them. The CDR3 has 15 residues. The CDR3 sequence: CASSQVALGAYEQYF. CDR3 coding DNA: TGCGCCAGCAGCCAAGTAGCCCTGGGGGCCTACGAGCAGTACTTC.

V is TRBV9 and J is TRBJ2-1; 7 positions agree with TRBD1. V was clipped by 0 bases and J by 8 bases; unmatched bases: 11. Germline CDR1 and CDR2: SGDLS and YYNGEE. The CDR3 loop spans 16 amino acids. Here the CDR3 DNA reads TGTGCCAGCAGCGTAGCGGGACAGTTATTCGGCTATGAGCAGTTCTTC. Translated: CASSVAGQLFGYEQFF. Full variable domain (missing parts from reference TRBV9 and TRBJ2-1): DSGVTQTPKHLITATGQRVTLRCSPRSGDLSVYWYQQSLDQGLQFLIQYYNGEERAKGNILERFSAQQFPDLHSELNLSSLELGDSALYFCASSVAGQLFGYEQFFGPGTRLTVL.

The rearrangement uses TRBV12-3 or TRBV12-4 and TRBJ2-5; TRBD2 might be the D (6 bases). Deletions cut 5 bases from V and 3 bases from J, with 10 bases between. This CDR3 comprises 13 residues. CDR3 nucleotides: TGTGCCAGCAGTGGAGGGACTGAAGAGACCCAGTACTTC. Translated, it gives CASSGGTEETQYF.

This clonotype has just a few counts. This chain links TRBV11-2 with TRBJ2-3, with D perhaps matching TRBD2 (5 bases). The CDR3 consists of 17 residues. Germline V gene data show CDR1 as SGHAT and CDR2 as FQNNGV. Trimming took off 0 bases at V and 1 base at J, with 14 bases between the two ends. The CDR3 DNA reads as TGTGCCAGCAGCTTAGAGGGAGATAAAGCTGGCACAGATACGCAGTATTTT. Translation gives CASSLEGDKAGTDTQYF.

This clonotype turned up a few times. This chain uses TRBV20-1 with TRBJ2-1; D remains ambiguous. V was cut by 3 bases and J by 10 bases, with 16 bases left in between. The CDR3 loop spans 13 amino acids. Germline-derived CDR1 and CDR2 are DFQATT and SNEGSKA (reference sequence). Here the CDR3 reads CSASSPGLGEQFF. The DNA of the CDR3 is TGCAGTGCTAGTTCGCCTGGTCTGGGCGAGCAGTTCTTC.

The V call is TRBV6-1, the J call TRBJ2-7; no clear D gene. This CDR3 has 17 amino acids. Trimming took off 8 bases at V and 0 bases at J, with 23 bases between the two ends. Germline V gene data show CDR1 as MNHNS and CDR2 as SASEGT. In nucleotides, the CDR3 is TGTGCCAGCTCCAAATGGGCATGGGTTGATGGCTCCTACGAGCAGTACTTC. This encodes CASSKWAWVDGSYEQYF.

In the case of this clonotype: The junction shows a germline mismatch at one end, possibly a read error. The chain is built from TRBV5-1 and TRBJ1-5, with TRBD1 as a possible D gene (5 bases). The CDR3 sequence is 14 residues long. The germline V gene has CDR1 SGHRS and CDR2 YFSETQ. CDR3 in amino acids: CAGSLEGTHQPQHF. The CDR3 coding sequence is TGCGCCGGCAGCTTGGAAGGGACTCATCAGCCCCAGCATTTT.

This chain links TRBV7-2 with TRBJ1-1; TRBD1 agrees at 8 bases. The CDR3 length is 14 residues. The V gene's germline CDR1 is SGHTA and CDR2 FQGNSA. V lost 5 bases, J lost 3 bases, and 5 bases stayed unmatched. The CDR3 sequence: CASSTTGGHTEAFF. DNA of the CDR3: TGTGCCAGCAGCACTACAGGGGGTCACACTGAAGCTTTCTTT.

With regard to this clonotype: One junction end does not reproduce the germline sequence, and a read error may be involved. The CDR3 coding sequence is TGCGCCGGCAGCCAAGAAGCGACGGAAAGATACGAGCAGTACTTC. Protein sequence: CAGSQEATERYEQYF. The chain has TRBV4-1 and TRBJ2-5; no firm D call. The J call may be incorrect, as the DNA end agrees better with TRBJ2-7. CDR3 length: 15 residues. CDR1 and CDR2 (germline): MGHRA, YSYEKL.

V and J are TRBV29-1 and TRBJ2-5; D is unclear. CDR1 SQVTM and CDR2 ANQGSEA come from the germline V gene. The CDR3 length is 11 residues. V was shortened by 2 bases and J by 7 bases, with 8 bases between the two germline ends. CDR3 sequence: CSVEPPVTQYF. DNA for the CDR3: TGCAGCGTTGAACCACCGGTGACCCAGTACTTC.